What follows are 20 T cell receptor beta chains derived from one specimen sequenced in a study of T cell responses to AZD1222 COVID-19 vaccine. TCRdb's table, derived via immunoSEQ multiplex PCR, lists solely in-frame clones and lacks some. The repertoire holds fewer than 90,000 clones, with more than 70% as singletons. The specimen was peripheral blood, collected 28 days after the second AZD1222 dose. The receptor source for this set is an adult who received the AZD1222 COVID-19 vaccine.

This clone was detected only once. The chain combines TRBV6-5 with TRBJ2-2; D call uncertain. Germline CDR1 reads MNHEY; CDR2 reads SVGAGI. Deletions cut 4 bases from V and 4 bases from J, with 4 bases between. The CDR3 contains 12 residues. As DNA, the CDR3 is TGTGCCAGCAGTTTTTCCACCGGGGAGCTGTTTTTT. Protein sequence: CASSFSTGELFF.

The genes are TRBV19 and TRBJ2-7, with 7 positions matching TRBD1. The CDR3 has 15 residues. V lost 6 bases, J lost 1 base, and 9 bases stayed unmatched. CDR1 and CDR2 from the germline V gene are LNHDA and SQIVND (reference sequence). Here the CDR3 DNA reads TGTGCCAGTAGACACGACAGGGAAGCATCCTACGAGCAGTACTTC. Protein product: CASRHDREASYEQYF.

This clone is a singleton in its sample. V is TRBV21-1 and J is TRBJ1-6. TRBV21-1 is an annotated pseudogene. The length of the CDR3 is 21 residues. CDR3 nucleotides: TGTGCCAGCAGCAAAGGCTCGCGGTTAGGGAGGGGGCCGCGTACAGATTCACCCCTCCACTTT. It specifies CASSKGSRLGRGPRTDSPLHF.

There are a few counts of this clone. The genes are TRBV20-1 and TRBJ1-5; D is unresolved. Germline loops: CDR1 DFQATT, CDR2 SNEGSKA (reference sequence). This CDR3 is 15 amino acids long. Deletions cut 3 bases from V and 1 base from J, with 13 bases between. The CDR3 region is CSASSADASNQPQHF. DNA of the CDR3: TGCAGTGCTAGTAGCGCCGACGCCAGCAATCAGCCCCAGCATTTT.

The chain recombines TRBV28 with TRBJ1-2, with TRBD1 matching 8 bases. Germline V lookup: CDR1 MDHEN, CDR2 SYDVKM. CDR3 size: 16 residues. Losses at the gene ends were 6 bases for V and 2 bases for J; bases not matched to a gene: 11. The CDR3 loop reads CASRVNPGQVNYGYTF. The CDR3 nucleotides read TGTGCCAGCAGGGTGAATCCGGGACAGGTCAACTATGGCTACACCTTC.

The chain is built from TRBV30 and TRBJ2-4; D gene uncertain. V dropped 1 base and J dropped 0 bases, with 7 bases sitting between them. Germline assignment: CDR1 GTSNPN and CDR2 SVGIG (reference sequence). The CDR3 is 14 residues long. CDR3: CAWSGALAKNIQYF. The CDR3 region has the DNA TGTGCCTGGAGTGGGGCACTAGCCAAAAACATTCAGTACTTC.

The J gene is TRBJ2-7, the V gene TRBV27, with 8 nucleotides matching TRBD2. V shed 3 bases, J shed 3 bases, and the junction held 1 base outside the gene matches. Germline-derived CDR1 and CDR2 are MNHEY and SMNVEV (reference sequence). CDR3 length: 13 amino acids. CDR3 residues: CASSFSGIYEQYF. The CDR3 region has the DNA TGTGCCAGCAGTTTTAGCGGGATCTACGAGCAGTACTTC.

The CDR3 coding sequence is TGTGCCAGTAGTATTTCGGGACAGGTCTACGAGCAGTACTTC. Translated: CASSISGQVYEQYF. This chain links TRBV19 with TRBJ2-7, with 8 nucleotides matching TRBD1. CDR1 is LNHDA and CDR2 is SQIVND in the germline V gene (reference sequence). The length of the CDR3 is 14 residues. Trimming cost V 3 bases and J 3 bases; bases outside gene matches: 4.

The rearrangement joins TRBV3-1 (or the pseudogene TRBV3-2) to TRBJ1-2; D is possibly TRBD1 (5 bases). V gave up 1 base and J gave up 2 bases, with 5 bases separating them. CDR1 is LGHDT, CDR2 YNNKEL, per germline (reference sequence). The CDR3 is 13 residues long. Here the CDR3 DNA reads TGTGCCAGCAGCCAAGGACAGAACTATGGCTACACCTTC. Residues: CASSQGQNYGYTF.

The CDR3 bases are TGTGCCTGGAGTTGGGGACAGGGGGCTAGCATTCAGTACTTC. Translated: CAWSWGQGASIQYF. The chain uses TRBV30 and TRBJ2-4; 12 nucleotides align to TRBD1. This CDR3 region has 14 residues. V shed 2 bases and J 9 bases; nucleotides not matched to a gene: 5. CDR1 is GTSNPN and CDR2 is SVGIG in the germline V gene (reference sequence).

This clone appeared a single time. V is TRBV4-2 and J is TRBJ2-7; D is perhaps TRBD2 (6 bases). Germline V CDR1 and CDR2: LGHNA, YNFKEQ. The V end was cut by 4 bases, the J end by 2 bases, with 12 bases between. The CDR3 contains 14 residues. The CDR3 DNA sequence: TGTGCCAGCAGCCTCCGGGACTCCACCTACGAGCAGTACTTC. It encodes CASSLRDSTYEQYF.

This clone is labeled as medium-sized. The chain couples TRBV5-8 to TRBJ2-6, with 7 bases identical to TRBD1. CDR3 length: 17 amino acids. V gave up 2 bases and J gave up 0 bases; unmatched junction bases: 5. CDR1 is SGHTS and CDR2 is YDEGEE in the germline V gene. The CDR3 loop is CASSFRDSRSGANVLTF. CDR3 nucleotides: TGTGCCAGCAGCTTCCGGGACAGCCGCTCTGGGGCCAACGTCCTGACTTTC.

This sequence joins TRBV19 and TRBJ1-2, with a tentative D call TRBD1 (5 bases). The CDR3 length is 13 residues. The V gene's germline CDR1 is LNHDA and CDR2 SQIVND (reference sequence). V was shortened by 2 bases and J by 5 bases, with 9 bases between the two germline ends. The CDR3 sequence is CASSINGAYGYTF. CDR3 DNA: TGTGCCAGTAGTATAAACGGGGCTTATGGCTACACCTTC.

This chain connects TRBV5-4 to TRBJ2-7, with a possible D match to TRBD1 (5 bases). V lost 4 bases and J 2 bases, leaving 7 bases between the germline ends. This CDR3 has 12 residues. Germline CDR1 SGHNT, CDR2 YYREEE (reference sequence). This CDR3 reads CASSKGPYEQYF. DNA for the CDR3: TGTGCCAGCAGCAAGGGGCCCTACGAGCAGTACTTC.

This chain uses TRBV6-5 with TRBJ1-4; D is perhaps TRBD1 (6 bases). V gave up 11 bases and J gave up 4 bases, with 17 bases separating them. CDR1 is MNHEY, CDR2 SVGAGI, per germline. The CDR3 has 14 residues. CDR3 amino acids: CAALTGGLNEKLFF. The CDR3 DNA follows: TGTGCCGCGCTCACTGGGGGCCTTAATGAAAAACTGTTTTTT.

This chain joins TRBV30 and TRBJ2-1; weak D call: TRBD2 (6 bases). V lost 3 bases and J 9 bases, leaving 15 bases between the germline ends. The CDR3 extends over 13 amino acids. Germline-derived CDR1 and CDR2 are GTSNPN and SVGIG (reference sequence). Written as DNA, the CDR3 is TGTGCCTGGAGCCCCCCTAGCGTGAGTGAGCAGTTCTTC. Its protein product is CAWSPPSVSEQFF.

The V call is TRBV7-8, the J call TRBJ1-4; 8 bases line up with TRBD1. CDR1 SGHVS and CDR2 FQNEAQ come from the germline V gene. This CDR3 is 14 amino acids long. V lost 5 bases, J lost 8 bases, and 7 bases stayed unmatched. The CDR3 DNA reads TGTGCCAGCAGCCCGGACAGGGTAGACGAAAAACTGTTTTTT. It specifies CASSPDRVDEKLFF.

The CDR3 coding sequence is TGTGCCAGCAGTTTACACTACAATGAGCAGTTCTTC. As protein: CASSLHYNEQFF. V is TRBV12-3 or TRBV12-4 and J is TRBJ2-1, with D uncertain. V lost 2 bases and J lost 3, with 2 bases in between. This CDR3 spans 12 amino acids.

The chain carries TRBV5-6 and TRBJ1-2; TRBD1 is a possible D gene (6 bases). The V end lost 5 bases, the J end lost 2 bases, and 10 bases lay between the germline ends. The CDR3 extends over 13 amino acids. Germline V gives CDR1 SGHDT, CDR2 YYEEEE. CDR3 DNA: TGTGCCAGCAGAACCGGGACAAACTATGGCTACACCTTC. Encoded protein: CASRTGTNYGYTF.

The chain has TRBV11-2 and TRBJ2-1; D is unresolved. The length of the CDR3 is 15 residues. V gave up 3 bases and J gave up 4 bases, with 13 bases separating them. Looked up from germline, CDR1 is SGHAT and CDR2 is FQNNGV. CDR3 amino acids: CASSFPVDTYNEQFF. CDR3 DNA: TGTGCCAGCAGCTTTCCAGTAGACACTTACAATGAGCAGTTCTTC. The full variable domain, rest sourced from reference TRBV11-2 and TRBJ2-1, is EAGVAQSPRYKIIEKRQSVAFWCNPISGHATLYWYQQILGQGPKLLIQFQNNGVVDDSQLPKDRFSAERLKGVDSTLKIQPAKLEDSAVYLCASSFPVDTYNEQFFGPGTRLTVL.